The clone carrying this T cell receptor (beta chain) was seen ten or more times. This sample stems from a study of blood T cell repertoires in COVID-19. As processed by the authors: Amplification of reference gene primers provided the estimated nucleated cell counts. Here immunoSEQ multiplex PCR was the method, and the copy in TCRdb shows in-frame clones only, minus some. V, J and clone size were drawn from that table, and D and trimming were deduced from the DNA. The table lists some 290,000 clones, roughly 90% of them singletons. Germline CDR1 SGHAT, CDR2 FQNNGV. Deletions cut 1 base from V and 8 bases from J, with 14 bases between. CDR3 length equals 14 residues.

The sequence was obtained from a woman under 40 with COVID-19, enrolled during active disease. The chain uses TRBV11-2 and TRBJ1-2; no clear D. The sample consisted of peripheral blood. Here the CDR3 reads CASSLVRAQSGYTF. DNA of the CDR3: TGTGCCAGCAGCTTAGTTAGAGCCCAATCCGGCTACACCTTC.